This record covers a single T cell receptor (beta chain). The source of the sample is a study of blood T cell repertoires in COVID-19. The wider study: COVID-19 samples, acute and convalescent, were from the United States, Italy and Spain. Sources were T cells, B-cell-depleted T cells, or PBMCs; the material itself was cDNA or gDNA.

Original methodology: Estimation of nucleated cell counts was performed using reference gene primer amplification. Libraries were prepared by immunoSEQ multiplex PCR; TCRdb keeps only in-frame clonotypes and omits some of them. V, J and clone size are taken as reported in that table, and D and trimming were inferred from the DNA itself. The data contain some 170,000 clones, about 86% of them singletons. This TCR was recovered from an elderly woman with acute or convalescent COVID-19. Sequencing was carried out using peripheral blood.

CDR3 DNA sequence: TGTGCCAGCAGCCAAGATGGAGGACTAGCGGGAGACGAGCAGTACTTC. Residues: CASSQDGGLAGDEQYF. The chain carries TRBV3-1 (or the pseudogene TRBV3-2) and TRBJ2-7; 13 positions agree with TRBD2. J gave up 5 bases and V 0 bases, and 4 bases lay outside the gene matches. CDR1 and CDR2 from the germline V gene are LGHDT and YNNKEL (reference sequence). The CDR3 spans 16 residues.